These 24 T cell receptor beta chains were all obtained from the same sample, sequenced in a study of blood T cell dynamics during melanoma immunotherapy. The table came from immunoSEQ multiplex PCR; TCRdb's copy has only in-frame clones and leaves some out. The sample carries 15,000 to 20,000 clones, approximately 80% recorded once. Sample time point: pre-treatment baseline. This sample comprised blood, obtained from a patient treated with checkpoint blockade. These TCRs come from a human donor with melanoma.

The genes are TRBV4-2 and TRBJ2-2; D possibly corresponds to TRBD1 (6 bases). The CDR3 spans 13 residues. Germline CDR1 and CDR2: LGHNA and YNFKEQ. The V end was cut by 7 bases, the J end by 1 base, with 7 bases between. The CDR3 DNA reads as TGTGCCAGCAAGGGACAGAACACCGGGGAGCTGTTTTTT. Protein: CASKGQNTGELFF.

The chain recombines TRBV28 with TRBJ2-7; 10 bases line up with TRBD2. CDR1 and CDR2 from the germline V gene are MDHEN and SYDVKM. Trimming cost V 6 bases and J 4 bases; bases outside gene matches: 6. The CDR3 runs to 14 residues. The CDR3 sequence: CASRSGRAVYEQYF. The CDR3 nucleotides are TGTGCCAGCAGAAGCGGGAGGGCCGTGTACGAGCAGTACTTC.

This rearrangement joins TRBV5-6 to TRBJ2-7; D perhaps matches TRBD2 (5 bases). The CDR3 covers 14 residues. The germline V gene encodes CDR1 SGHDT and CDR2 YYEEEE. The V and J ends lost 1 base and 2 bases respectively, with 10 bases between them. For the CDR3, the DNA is TGTGCCAGCAGCTTGTCCGGGAAACCCTACGAGCAGTACTTC. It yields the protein CASSLSGKPYEQYF.

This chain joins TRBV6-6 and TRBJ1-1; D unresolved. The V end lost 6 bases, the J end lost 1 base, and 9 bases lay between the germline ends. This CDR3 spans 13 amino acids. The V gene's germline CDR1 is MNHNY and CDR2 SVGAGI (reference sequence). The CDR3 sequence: CASSGRRNTEAFF. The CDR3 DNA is TGTGCCAGCAGCGGACGGAGGAACACTGAAGCTTTCTTT.

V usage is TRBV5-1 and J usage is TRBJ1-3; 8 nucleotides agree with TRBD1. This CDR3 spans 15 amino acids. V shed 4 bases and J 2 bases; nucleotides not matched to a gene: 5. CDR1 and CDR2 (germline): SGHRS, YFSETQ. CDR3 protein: CASSPQTGAGNTIYF. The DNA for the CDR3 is TGCGCCAGCAGCCCTCAGACAGGGGCTGGAAACACCATATATTTT.

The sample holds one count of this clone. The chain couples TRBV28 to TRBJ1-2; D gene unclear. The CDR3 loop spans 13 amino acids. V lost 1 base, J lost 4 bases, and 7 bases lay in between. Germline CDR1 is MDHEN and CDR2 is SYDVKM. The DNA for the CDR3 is TGTGCCAGCAGTTTATCGGCAGTCTATGGCTACACCTTC. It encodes CASSLSAVYGYTF.

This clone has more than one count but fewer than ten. As DNA, the CDR3 is TGTGCCAGCAGTTTCCTCCAGGGGTTCACCGGGGAGCTGTTTTTT. This sequence encodes CASSFLQGFTGELFF. The chain combines TRBV28 with TRBJ2-2; a weak D match, TRBD1 (6 bases). Trimming took off 3 bases at V and 4 bases at J, with 12 bases between the two ends. The germline CDR1 and CDR2 sequences are MDHEN and SYDVKM. The CDR3 contains 15 residues.

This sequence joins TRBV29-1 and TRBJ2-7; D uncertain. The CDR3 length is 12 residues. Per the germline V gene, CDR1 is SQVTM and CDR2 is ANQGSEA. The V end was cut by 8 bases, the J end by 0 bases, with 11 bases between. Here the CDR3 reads CSTSGSSYEQYF. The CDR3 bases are TGCAGCACTTCCGGGTCCTCCTACGAGCAGTACTTC.

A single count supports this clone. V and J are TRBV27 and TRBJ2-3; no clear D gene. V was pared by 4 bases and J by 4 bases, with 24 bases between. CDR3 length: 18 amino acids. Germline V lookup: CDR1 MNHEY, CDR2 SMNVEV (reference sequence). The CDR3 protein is CASSSSQWASNEADTQYF. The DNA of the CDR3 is TGTGCCAGCAGTTCCTCGCAGTGGGCCTCCAACGAGGCAGATACGCAGTATTTT.

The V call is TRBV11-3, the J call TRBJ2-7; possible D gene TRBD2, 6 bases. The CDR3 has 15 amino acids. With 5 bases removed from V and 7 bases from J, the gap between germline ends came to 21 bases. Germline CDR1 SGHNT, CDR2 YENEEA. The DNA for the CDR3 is TGTGCCAGCAGCACCGCCCCGTCGGGGGTACGGGAGCAGTACTTC. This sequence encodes CASSTAPSGVREQYF.

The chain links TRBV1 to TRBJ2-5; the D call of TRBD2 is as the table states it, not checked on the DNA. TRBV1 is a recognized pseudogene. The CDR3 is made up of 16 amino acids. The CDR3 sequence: CTSSPLAGVPQETQYF. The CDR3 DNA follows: TGCACCAGCAGCCCGCTAGCGGGAGTTCCCCAAGAGACCCAGTACTTC.

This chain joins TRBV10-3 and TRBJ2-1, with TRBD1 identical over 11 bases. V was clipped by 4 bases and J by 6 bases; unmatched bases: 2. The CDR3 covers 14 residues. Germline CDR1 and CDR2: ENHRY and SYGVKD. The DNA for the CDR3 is TGTGCCATCAGTGTGGACAGGGGGCGCAATGAGCAGTTCTTC. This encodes CAISVDRGRNEQFF.

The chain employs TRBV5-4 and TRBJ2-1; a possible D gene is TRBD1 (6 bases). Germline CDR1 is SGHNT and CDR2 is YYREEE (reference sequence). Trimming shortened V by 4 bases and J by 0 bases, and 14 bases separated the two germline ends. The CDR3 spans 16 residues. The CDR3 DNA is TGTGCCAGCAGCCCGAGGCCAGGGGTCTCCTACAATGAGCAGTTCTTC. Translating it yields CASSPRPGVSYNEQFF.

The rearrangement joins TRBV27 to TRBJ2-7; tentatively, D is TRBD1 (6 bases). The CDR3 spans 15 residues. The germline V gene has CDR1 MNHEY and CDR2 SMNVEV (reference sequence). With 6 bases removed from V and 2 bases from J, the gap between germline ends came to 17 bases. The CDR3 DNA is TGTGCCAGCAGCGCTACGGACAGTCTTACCTACGAGCAGTACTTC. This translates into CASSATDSLTYEQYF.

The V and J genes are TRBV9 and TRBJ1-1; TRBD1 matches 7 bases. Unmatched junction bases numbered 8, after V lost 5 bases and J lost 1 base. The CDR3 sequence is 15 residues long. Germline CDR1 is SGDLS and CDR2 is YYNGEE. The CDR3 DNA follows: TGTGCCAGCAGTGCTTCCGGGACAGAGAACACTGAAGCTTTCTTT. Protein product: CASSASGTENTEAFF.

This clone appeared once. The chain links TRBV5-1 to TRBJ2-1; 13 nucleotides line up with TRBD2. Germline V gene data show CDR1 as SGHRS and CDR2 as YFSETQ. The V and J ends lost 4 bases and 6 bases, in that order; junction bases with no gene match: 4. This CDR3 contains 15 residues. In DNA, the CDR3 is TGCGCCAGCAGCCAGGGACTAGCGGGAACCAATGAGCAGTTCTTC. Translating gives CASSQGLAGTNEQFF.

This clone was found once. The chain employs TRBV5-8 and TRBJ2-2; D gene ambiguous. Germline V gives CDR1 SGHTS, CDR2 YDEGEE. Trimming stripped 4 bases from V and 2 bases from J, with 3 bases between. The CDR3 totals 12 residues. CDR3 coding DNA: TGTGCCAGCAGCCCAAACACCGGGGAGCTGTTTTTT. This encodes CASSPNTGELFF. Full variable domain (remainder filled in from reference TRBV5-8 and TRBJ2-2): EAGVTQSPTHLIKTRGQQATLRCSPISGHTSVYWYQQALGLGLQFLLWYDEGEERNRGNFPPRFSGRQFPNYSSELNVNALELEDSALYLCASSPNTGELFFGEGSRLTVL.

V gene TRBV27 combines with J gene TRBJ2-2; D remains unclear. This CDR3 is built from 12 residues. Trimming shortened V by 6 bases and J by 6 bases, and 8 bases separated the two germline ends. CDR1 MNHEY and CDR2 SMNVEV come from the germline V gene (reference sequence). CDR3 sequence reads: CASRSLAGELFF. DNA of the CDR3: TGTGCCAGCAGGTCCTTGGCCGGGGAGCTGTTTTTT.

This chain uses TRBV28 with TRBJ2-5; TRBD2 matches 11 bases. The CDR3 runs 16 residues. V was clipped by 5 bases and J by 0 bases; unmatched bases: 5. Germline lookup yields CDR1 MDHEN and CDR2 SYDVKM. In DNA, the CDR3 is TGTGCCAGCAGTCCGGGGACTAGCGGACACCAAGAGACCCAGTACTTC. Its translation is CASSPGTSGHQETQYF.

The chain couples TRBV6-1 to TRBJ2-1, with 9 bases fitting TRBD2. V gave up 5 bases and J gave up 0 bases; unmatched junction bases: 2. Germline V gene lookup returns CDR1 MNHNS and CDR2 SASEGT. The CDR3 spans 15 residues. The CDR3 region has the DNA TGTGCCAGCAGTAATAGCGGGAGCTCCTACAATGAGCAGTTCTTC. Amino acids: CASSNSGSSYNEQFF.

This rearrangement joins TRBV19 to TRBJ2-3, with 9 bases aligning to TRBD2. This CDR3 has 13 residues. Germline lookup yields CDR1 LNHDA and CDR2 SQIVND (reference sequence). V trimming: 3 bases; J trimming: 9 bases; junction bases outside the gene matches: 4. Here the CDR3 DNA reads TGTGCCAGTAGTATCCACACTAGCGGGACGCAGTATTTT. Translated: CASSIHTSGTQYF.

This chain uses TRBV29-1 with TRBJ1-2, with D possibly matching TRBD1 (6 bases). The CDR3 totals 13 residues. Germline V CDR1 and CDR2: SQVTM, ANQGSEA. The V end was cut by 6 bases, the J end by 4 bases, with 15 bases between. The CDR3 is CSVLLRDTYGYTF. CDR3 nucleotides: TGCAGCGTGTTGCTTCGGGACACCTATGGCTACACCTTC.

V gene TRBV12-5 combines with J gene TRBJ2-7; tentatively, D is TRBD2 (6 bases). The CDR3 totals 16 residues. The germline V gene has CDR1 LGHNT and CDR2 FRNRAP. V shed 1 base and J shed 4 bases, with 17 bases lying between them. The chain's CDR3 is CASGLGSQEGLYEQYF. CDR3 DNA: TGTGCTAGTGGTTTGGGCTCCCAGGAGGGGCTATACGAGCAGTACTTC.

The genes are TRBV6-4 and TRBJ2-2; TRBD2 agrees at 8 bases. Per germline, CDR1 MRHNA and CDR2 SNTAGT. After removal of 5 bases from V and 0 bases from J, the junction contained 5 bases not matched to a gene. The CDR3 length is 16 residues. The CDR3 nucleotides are TGTGCCAGCAGTCTCCATAGCGGGACGAACACCGGGGAGCTGTTTTTT. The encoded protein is CASSLHSGTNTGELFF.